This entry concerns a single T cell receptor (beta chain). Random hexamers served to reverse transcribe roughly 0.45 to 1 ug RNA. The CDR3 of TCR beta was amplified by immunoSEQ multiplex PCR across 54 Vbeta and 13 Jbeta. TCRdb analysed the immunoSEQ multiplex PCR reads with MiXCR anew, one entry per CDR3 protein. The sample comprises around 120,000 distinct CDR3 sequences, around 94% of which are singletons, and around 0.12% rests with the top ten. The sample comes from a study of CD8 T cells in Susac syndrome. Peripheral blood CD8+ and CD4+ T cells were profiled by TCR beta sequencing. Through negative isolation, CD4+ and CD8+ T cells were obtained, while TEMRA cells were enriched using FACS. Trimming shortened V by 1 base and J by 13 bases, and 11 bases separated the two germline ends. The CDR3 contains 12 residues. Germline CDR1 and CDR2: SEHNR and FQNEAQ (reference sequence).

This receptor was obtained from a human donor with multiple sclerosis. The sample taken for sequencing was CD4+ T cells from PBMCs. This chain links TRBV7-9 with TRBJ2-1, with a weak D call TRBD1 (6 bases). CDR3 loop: CASSLGGTNQFF. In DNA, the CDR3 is TGTGCCAGCAGCTTAGGGGGGACAAACCAGTTCTTC.